This T cell receptor beta chain was observed in a study of OX40 agonist ivuxolimab in advanced cancers. Study background: Dose-escalation patients' cancers were hepatocellular carcinoma, melanoma, renal cell or head and neck cancer.

Generated by immunoSEQ multiplex PCR, the TCRdb table keeps only in-frame clones and is missing some. Among tens of thousands of clones listed, approximately 94% were seen once. Germline-derived CDR1 and CDR2 are SGHVS and FQNEAQ. This CDR3 is built from 14 residues. With 3 bases removed from V and 5 bases from J, the gap between germline ends came to 13 bases. The chain is built from TRBV7-8 and TRBJ1-1; D perhaps matches TRBD1 (5 bases). This receptor was obtained from an adult with an advanced solid tumor such as melanoma, head and neck, liver or kidney cancer. Material: CD4+ or CD8+ T cells sorted from blood, obtained in a trial of the OX40 agonist ivuxolimab. The CDR3 sequence is CASSLGKGVTEAFF. As DNA, the CDR3 is TGTGCCAGCAGCTTGGGTAAAGGGGTAACTGAAGCTTTCTTT.